Following are 26 T cell receptor beta chains from one sample sequenced in a study of post-analysis software for immune sequencing data. Notes on the study in general: When patients were compared with controls, 4 or 5 TRBV segments were more frequent, TRBV5-6, TRBV5-1 and TRBV20-1 among them.

Prepared libraries of TCR beta cDNA carried unique molecular identifiers. TCRdb called the PCR reads again in MiXCR, with one record for every CDR3 protein. The sample shows fewer than 850,000 distinct CDR3 sequences, just under 30% of them seen only once. Their target antigens are unknown. Specimen: blood. Source of these receptors: a girl between 10 and 17 years old with multiple sclerosis.

The chain has TRBV11-2 and TRBJ2-2; TRBD2 matches at 9 bases. The CDR3 contains 16 residues. The germline V gene encodes CDR1 SGHAT and CDR2 FQNNGV. V dropped 7 bases and J dropped 1; count of bases not matched to a gene: 7. The CDR3 nucleotides read TGTGCCAGCACCTTCACTAGCGGGCTGAACACCGGGGAGCTGTTTTTT. It yields the protein CASTFTSGLNTGELFF.

The chain links TRBV5-1 to TRBJ2-5, with 11 bases fitting TRBD2. This CDR3 has 14 residues. The V gene's germline CDR1 is SGHRS and CDR2 YFSETQ. The V segment lost 5 bases and the J segment 11 bases; nucleotides outside the gene matches: 11. The CDR3 nucleotides read TGCGCCAGCAGTACTAGCGGGAGATACAATGAGCAGTACTTC. This gives the protein CASSTSGRYNEQYF.

This clonotype was seen once. V usage is TRBV27 and J usage is TRBJ2-1, with D possibly being TRBD2 (6 bases). Trimming cost V 7 bases and J 12 bases, with 22 bases left between them. This CDR3 spans 14 amino acids. Germline CDR1 MNHEY, CDR2 SMNVEV (reference sequence). The CDR3 DNA follows: TGTGCCAGCAATGGAGGCAGGGCTCAGGAGGGGCAGTTCTTC. This encodes CASNGGRAQEGQFF.

This clonotype was counted ten times or more. This chain joins TRBV7-2 and TRBJ2-1; D uncertain. This CDR3 contains 11 residues. CDR1 is SGHTA, CDR2 FQGNSA, per germline. Trimming left V 2 bases short and J 8 bases short, with 4 bases between. This CDR3 is CASSLKYEQFF. DNA of the CDR3: TGTGCCAGCAGCTTAAAATATGAGCAGTTCTTC.

Worth noting for this clonotype: The conserved closing phenylalanine or tryptophan is absent in this CDR3, likely reflecting a read error. V and J are TRBV27 and TRBJ2-1; D is undetermined. CDR3 size: 16 residues. V lost 8 bases and J 0 bases, leaving 17 bases between the germline ends. Germline V gene sequence: CDR1 MNHEY, CDR2 SMNVEV (reference sequence). The CDR3 region is CASQISSPSSYNEQFS. DNA for the CDR3: TGTGCCAGCCAAATCTCATCACCGAGCTCCTACAATGAGCAGTTCTCC.

This clonotype was seen a few times. This chain connects TRBV4-2 to TRBJ1-1; 8 bases line up with TRBD1. Losses at the gene ends were 3 bases for V and 4 bases for J; bases not matched to a gene: 7. CDR3 size: 15 residues. In germline, CDR1 is LGHNA, CDR2 YNFKEQ. CDR3 protein: CASSHAGQGGTEAFF. CDR3 nucleotide sequence: TGTGCCAGCAGCCATGCCGGACAGGGAGGCACTGAAGCTTTCTTT.

There are a few counts of this clonotype. The rearrangement uses TRBV12-3 or TRBV12-4 and TRBJ1-1; D gene uncertain. The CDR3 consists of 12 residues. V gave up 10 bases and J gave up 4 bases, with 13 bases separating them. The CDR3 loop is CATSNQFTEAFF. Written as DNA, the CDR3 is TGTGCCACCTCGAACCAATTCACTGAAGCTTTCTTT.

The chain uses TRBV13 and TRBJ2-7; D is perhaps TRBD2 (6 bases). CDR3 length equals 13 residues. CDR1 is PRHDT and CDR2 is FYEKMQ in the germline V gene (reference sequence). Trimming removed 0 bases from V and 6 bases from J, with 9 bases in between. CDR3 sequence reads: CASSLGTSTEQYF. The DNA of the CDR3 is TGTGCCAGCAGCTTAGGGACTAGTACCGAGCAGTACTTC.

In this sample, this clonotype turned up a few times. This rearrangement joins TRBV28 to TRBJ2-1; tentatively, D is TRBD1 or TRBD2 (5 bases each). Germline-derived CDR1 and CDR2 are MDHEN and SYDVKM. This CDR3 region has 16 residues. Trimming left V 6 bases short and J 6 bases short, with 21 bases between. CDR3 sequence reads: CASSIVGTQKGNEQFF. CDR3 in DNA: TGTGCCAGCAGCATAGTCGGGACCCAAAAGGGCAATGAGCAGTTCTTC.

This chain links TRBV20-1 with TRBJ1-5; D is undetermined. CDR1 and CDR2 from the germline V gene are DFQATT and SNEGSKA (reference sequence). V gave up 0 bases and J gave up 6 bases, with 12 bases separating them. This CDR3 has 14 residues. The CDR3 here is CSARETRDGQPQHF. The CDR3 coding sequence is TGCAGTGCTAGAGAAACCAGAGATGGTCAGCCCCAGCATTTT.

This clonotype was seen more than once but under ten times. V usage is TRBV4-3 and J usage is TRBJ2-7; D is uncertain. CDR3 length equals 14 residues. V was shortened by 0 bases and J by 0 bases, with 6 bases between the two germline ends. CDR1 and CDR2 (germline): LGHNA, YSLEER. The CDR3 reads CASSQDEPSYEQYF. In DNA, the CDR3 is TGCGCCAGCAGCCAAGATGAGCCCTCCTACGAGCAGTACTTC.

In nucleotides, the CDR3 is TGTGCCAGCAGCTTGAGTACAGGGGGCGCGTCCAATGAGCAGTTCTTC. Translation: CASSLSTGGASNEQFF. The chain links TRBV7-9 to TRBJ2-1, with 9 bases that match TRBD1. Per germline, CDR1 SEHNR and CDR2 FQNEAQ (reference sequence). CDR3 length: 16 amino acids. Trimming removed 3 bases from V and 6 bases from J; junction bases left unmatched: 9. The whole variable domain, filled in from reference TRBV7-9 and TRBJ2-1, reads DTGVSQNPRHKITKRGQNVTFRCDPISEHNRLYWYRQTLGQGPEFLTYFQNEAQLEKSRLLSDRFSAERPKGSFSTLEIQRTEQGDSAMYLCASSLSTGGASNEQFFGPGTRLTVL.

The V and J genes are TRBV20-1 and TRBJ2-1; D is unresolved. Germline V CDR1 and CDR2: DFQATT, SNEGSKA (reference sequence). There are 14 residues in the CDR3. Trimming shortened V by 1 base and J by 2 bases, and 9 bases separated the two germline ends. The CDR3 protein is CSARGDDPYNEQFF. The CDR3 DNA follows: TGCAGTGCTAGAGGCGATGACCCCTACAATGAGCAGTTCTTC.

CDR3 coding DNA: TGCGCCAGCAGTCTGGCGCAAGAGACCCAGTTCTTC. The encoded protein is CASSLAQETQFF. The chain carries TRBV10-2 and TRBJ2-5; the D is unclear. Matching the DNA end better, TRBJ2-1 makes the J call doubtful. The CDR3 has 12 amino acids. In germline, CDR1 is WSHSY, CDR2 SAAADI.

This clonotype was detected ten times or more. This chain joins TRBV29-1 and TRBJ2-3, with D possibly TRBD1 on 6 matching bases. The CDR3 extends over 14 amino acids. Germline CDR1 reads SQVTM; CDR2 reads ANQGSEA. V lost 2 bases, J lost 6 bases, and 15 bases lay in between. CDR3 nucleotide sequence: TGCAGCGTTGAACCCCGGACAGTTTCGGATACGCAGTATTTT. Protein sequence: CSVEPRTVSDTQYF.

The chain carries TRBV18 and TRBJ2-5; D is unresolved. The CDR3 has 13 residues. Germline CDR1 reads KGHSH; CDR2 reads LQKENI. V was pared by 8 bases and J by 5 bases, with 15 bases between. In DNA, the CDR3 is TGTGCCAGCGCTTATTCCCGCCAGGAGACCCAGTACTTC. Translated, it gives CASAYSRQETQYF.

This clonotype was counted only a few times. The chain recombines TRBV7-2 with TRBJ1-5, with 8 bases fitting TRBD1. CDR3 length equals 15 residues. V was pared by 2 bases and J by 7 bases, with 7 bases of the junction left unmatched. The V gene's germline CDR1 is SGHTA and CDR2 FQGNSA. The CDR3 bases are TGTGCCAGCAGCTTATCGGCAGGGGGCGGGCAGCCCCAGCATTTT. It yields the protein CASSLSAGGGQPQHF.

This clonotype was observed a handful of times. The J gene is TRBJ2-7, the V gene TRBV28; tentatively, D is TRBD2 (5 bases). Trimming stripped 8 bases from V and 0 bases from J, with 5 bases between. Germline CDR1 reads MDHEN; CDR2 reads SYDVKM. This CDR3 contains 11 residues. The CDR3 loop reads CASGSSYEQYF. The CDR3 nucleotides read TGTGCCAGCGGGAGCTCCTACGAGCAGTACTTC. The full variable domain, completed using reference TRBV28 and TRBJ2-7, is DVKVTQSSRYLVKRTGEKVFLECVQDMDHENMFWYRQDPGLGLRLIYFSYDVKMKEKGDIPEGYSVSREKKERFSLILESASTNQTSMYLCASGSSYEQYFGPGTRLTVT.

The chain carries TRBV6-1 and TRBJ1-1; 10 nucleotides match TRBD1. J was trimmed by 1 base and V by 7 bases; bases with no gene match: 12. CDR1 is MNHNS and CDR2 is SASEGT in the germline V gene. The CDR3 has 17 residues. CDR3 sequence reads: CASNRGDRGLQNTEAFF. CDR3 DNA sequence: TGTGCCAGCAACCGGGGGGACAGGGGTCTTCAGAACACTGAAGCTTTCTTT.

This clonotype showed up just a few times. The chain recombines TRBV20-1 with TRBJ2-3; the D call may be TRBD1 or TRBD2 (5 bases each). The V gene's germline CDR1 is DFQATT and CDR2 SNEGSKA (reference sequence). V shed 6 bases and J shed 2 bases, with 12 bases lying between them. This CDR3 is built from 13 residues. CDR3 sequence reads: CSAEPGPTDTQYF. CDR3 nucleotide sequence: TGCAGTGCCGAGCCGGGACCCACAGATACGCAGTATTTT.

The chain recombines TRBV28 with TRBJ2-7, with 10 bases lining up with TRBD1. Germline V lookup: CDR1 MDHEN, CDR2 SYDVKM. The CDR3 loop spans 14 amino acids. V trimming: 4 bases; J trimming: 6 bases; junction bases outside the gene matches: 6. The CDR3 DNA sequence: TGTGCCAGCAGTTACGACAGGGGGCGGCGCGAGCAGTACTTC. Protein product: CASSYDRGRREQYF.

The sample holds one count of this clonotype. The V call is TRBV11-2, the J call TRBJ2-1; D gene unclear. The better agreement between TRBJ2-7 and the DNA end casts doubt on the J call. The germline V gene has CDR1 SGHAT and CDR2 FQNNGV. The CDR3 spans 17 residues. The CDR3 loop reads CASSLDLESEPVHEQYF. CDR3 DNA: TGTGCCAGCAGCTTAGATCTAGAGTCCGAACCCGTCCATGAGCAGTACTTC.

This chain uses TRBV9 with TRBJ2-1, with TRBD2 identical over 12 bases. V was clipped by 3 bases and J by 3 bases; unmatched bases: 7. This CDR3 comprises 17 residues. Germline CDR1 SGDLS, CDR2 YYNGEE. CDR3 region: CASSGHASGGDYNEQFF. The CDR3 coding sequence is TGTGCCAGCAGCGGCCACGCTAGCGGGGGGGACTACAATGAGCAGTTCTTC.

This clonotype appeared a few times. The J gene is TRBJ2-6, the V gene TRBV28; D unresolved. V lost 5 bases and J lost 4, with 15 bases in between. This CDR3 spans 16 amino acids. Germline V gene sequence: CDR1 MDHEN, CDR2 SYDVKM. CDR3 residues: CASSPETASGANVLTF. In DNA form, the CDR3 reads TGTGCCAGCAGTCCGGAGACCGCCTCAGGGGCCAACGTCCTGACTTTC.

The J gene is TRBJ2-7, the V gene TRBV7-2; D is perhaps TRBD1 or TRBD2 (7 bases each). The V gene's germline CDR1 is SGHTA and CDR2 FQGNSA. The V and J ends lost 6 bases and 4 bases respectively, with 19 bases between them. The CDR3 runs to 15 residues. The CDR3 DNA follows: TGTGCCAGCAGTCCAGGGGGGAGGGCCCTTTACGAGCAGTACTTC. Protein sequence: CASSPGGRALYEQYF.

The gene calls are TRBV7-9 and TRBJ2-5, with D tentatively TRBD1 (6 bases). Trimming left V 3 bases short and J 1 base short, with 15 bases between. Germline-derived CDR1 and CDR2 are SEHNR and FQNEAQ (reference sequence). The CDR3 contains 16 residues. The CDR3 here is CASSLTVGGPQETQYF. CDR3 bases: TGTGCCAGCAGCTTGACCGTAGGGGGACCCCAAGAGACCCAGTACTTC. Supplemented by reference TRBV7-9 and TRBJ2-5, the full variable domain reads DTGVSQNPRHKITKRGQNVTFRCDPISEHNRLYWYRQTLGQGPEFLTYFQNEAQLEKSRLLSDRFSAERPKGSFSTLEIQRTEQGDSAMYLCASSLTVGGPQETQYFGPGTRLLVL.